This is a list of T cell receptor beta chains from one sample in a study of T cell changes during pregnancy in multiple sclerosis. Profiling relied on immunoSEQ multiplex PCR, and the TCRdb table lists in-frame clones only, not all of them. The sample gives 37,000 or so clones, approximately 90% of which show up once; roughly 0.5% is in the top ten. Sequencing was performed on CD4+ T cells from peripheral blood mononuclear cells, taken in the first trimester of pregnancy. The receptors derive from a female donor with multiple sclerosis, enrolled in a pregnancy study. Both conserved end residues are trimmed from each CDR3. Fields, in order: V gene, CDR3 protein.

V: TRBV6-1; CDR3: ASSGQATGELF
V: TRBV2; CDR3: ASLGLAGAGELF
V: TRBV21-1; CDR3: ASSRAGGKLF
V: TRBV5-1; CDR3: ASSLRTTGGETYEQY
V: TRBV28; CDR3: ASSAPGQNYGYT
V: TRBV7-9; CDR3: ASSLVQNYGYT
V: TRBV13; CDR3: ASSLSPGGYNSPLH
V: TRBV19; CDR3: ASSSGPYYGYT
V: TRBV5-6; CDR3: ASSLSLGGQENTEAF
V: TRBV10-3; CDR3: AIREGQAIYNEQF
V: TRBV6-1; CDR3: ASKAGRAGNTIY
V: TRBV5-1; CDR3: ASTRGSLSEQY
V: TRBV6-5; CDR3: ASRSPRVYGYT
V: TRBV10-3; CDR3: AISTNRGSNRGNQPQH
V: TRBV25-1; CDR3: ASSETGGGHIEQF
V: TRBV5-6; CDR3: ASSLAPRGITGELF
V: TRBV30; CDR3: AWSVGDGNTIY
V: TRBV18; CDR3: ASSPLSNIQETQY
V: TRBV7-2; CDR3: ASSLRQRGRDSPLH
V: TRBV19; CDR3: ASSAGLNQPQH
V: TRBV25-1; CDR3: ASSELGAAGAYEQY
V: TRBV19; CDR3: ASSRGRLFGYT
V: TRBV7-2; CDR3: ASSPAGNQETQY
V: TRBV6-5; CDR3: ASSYSGGNGEQF
V: TRBV30; CDR3: AWTTYEAF
V: TRBV7-9; CDR3: ASSFPGGGTGELF
V: TRBV19; CDR3: ASSMASGASYEQY
V: TRBV5-6; CDR3: ASSLAHGYGYT
V: TRBV18; CDR3: ASSPSVVETQY
V: TRBV4-1; CDR3: ASSPGLAGGPEQF
V: TRBV4-2; CDR3: ASSLSGTSVYNEQF
V: TRBV7-9; CDR3: ASSSEREFEQY
V: TRBV2; CDR3: ASTPRGGSNTEAF
V: TRBV6-5; CDR3: ASSYQGVITGELF
V: TRBV30; CDR3: ACRTGTGGEGPQH
V: TRBV5-5; CDR3: ASSPLGGVHGYT
V: TRBV5-1; CDR3: ASSIQPGGTNEKLF
V: TRBV2; CDR3: ASSEAQDNQPQH
V: TRBV18; CDR3: ASSFSFPGQGSEKLF
V: TRBV6-1; CDR3: ASSLADSYGYT
V: TRBV5-4; CDR3: ASSLQRGATNEKLF
V: TRBV30; CDR3: AWSAQGGIIDF
V: TRBV5-4; CDR3: ASSEDRRRTAEAF
V: TRBV5-1; CDR3: ASSLLGQGSLEQY
V: TRBV2; CDR3: ASRERELAGGQETQY
V: TRBV19; CDR3: ASGTGGYEQY
V: TRBV7-2; CDR3: ASSSGQGTETQY
V: TRBV7-8; CDR3: ASSWRRGASGTEAF
V: TRBV9; CDR3: ASSAQGQGRRRDYGYT
V: TRBV19; CDR3: ASSIGTVNSPLH
V: TRBV7-9; CDR3: ASSSGRRFEQY
V: TRBV30; CDR3: AWRRGELF